This TCR beta chain emerged from a study of shared clonotypes between healthy human individuals. Whole-study findings and limits: Researchers sampled blood only, noting tissue repertoires likely differ. Relative to clonotypes present in all four donors, those not shared had lower generation probabilities.

As concerns this clone: Its antigen is undetermined.

Germline V gives CDR1 MNHEY, CDR2 SVGAGI. The CDR3 covers 14 residues. Deletions cut 0 bases from V and 6 bases from J, with 8 bases between. The assay was immunoSEQ multiplex PCR, and TCRdb's table has in-frame clones only and misses some. In the table there are about 1,800,000 clones, roughly 94% of which are singletons. CD8 cells regarded as naive lacked CD45RO, were positively chosen for CCR7, and omitted terminally differentiated effector memory CD45RA+ cells. Every donor was a Caucasian adult from Nashville, Tennessee. The chain carries TRBV6-5 and TRBJ2-2, with no clear D. This receptor was identified in a man aged 18-30 years in good health. Sequencing was carried out using naive CD8+ T cells sorted from blood. The CDR3, as DNA: TGTGCCAGCAGTTACTCCCGCCAGCCCGGGGAGCTGTTTTTT. This translates into CASSYSRQPGELFF.